This TCR beta chain was observed in a study of T cells in tuberculosis. Study summary: In South Africa, adults with active tuberculosis were compared with IGRA-negative and latently infected IGRA-positive adolescents.

At study entry, adolescents had tuberculin skin tests and IGRA screening. CDR1 and CDR2 from the germline V gene are SGHAT and FQNNGV. The V segment lost 4 bases and the J segment 7 bases; nucleotides outside the gene matches: 6. The CDR3 is made up of 14 amino acids. Generated by immunoSEQ multiplex PCR, the TCRdb table keeps only in-frame clones and is missing some. This sample has more than 30,000 clones, with roughly 94% found just once. This clone is a singleton in its sample. The V call is TRBV11-2, the J call TRBJ1-4, with 7 bases identical to TRBD1. The sequenced sample consisted of PBMCs. This clonotype was obtained from a donor aged 10 to 29 with latent tuberculosis or without tuberculosis infection. As DNA, the CDR3 is TGTGCCAGCAGCTCAAGGCAGGGGGGTGAAAAACTGTTTTTT. This gives the protein CASSSRQGGEKLFF.